This T cell receptor (beta chain) was documented in a study of early T cells in non-severe SARS-CoV-2 infection. Germline V gene data show CDR1 as MNHEY and CDR2 as SMNVEV (reference sequence). The length of the CDR3 is 15 residues. The junction had 3 bases not matched to a gene; V was cut back by 2 bases and J by 2 bases. The count of this clonotype is one. A single record per CDR3 protein comes from TCRdb applying MiXCR to the 5' RACE reads. The repertoire holds about 83,000 distinct CDR3 sequences, about 13% seen once, with roughly 1.4% in the top ten. This sequence was found in an adult who was a healthcare worker with PCR-confirmed SARS-CoV-2 infection or an uninfected control (not recorded which). V usage is TRBV27 and J usage is TRBJ2-7; 10 bases agree with TRBD2. The sequencing input was whole blood. DNA for the CDR3: TGTGCCAGCAGTTTAGGACTAGCGGAAACCTACGAGCAGTACTTC. Translating it yields CASSLGLAETYEQYF.